This T cell receptor (beta chain) stems from a study of neurological immune-mediated disorders. PBMCs stored at -80 C, numbering 2 million, were the origin of the unsorted libraries. Synthesis of cDNA was accomplished via 5'RACE employing 10-nucleotide random UMIs. One entry per CDR3 protein, called by TCRdb with MiXCR from the 5' RACE reads. The sample holds about 20,000 distinct CDR3 sequences, around 16% seen once. Broader study findings: HTLV-1-associated myelopathy ranked highest for TCR clonal expansion and multiple sclerosis lowest, beneath healthy controls. Expanded clones shared no CDR3 amino acid sequences across subjects, suggesting private repertoires in all groups.

This CDR3 spans 14 amino acids. V shed 6 bases and J 6 bases; nucleotides not matched to a gene: 5. Germline-derived CDR1 and CDR2 are SGHAT and FQNNGV. In regard to this clonotype: No antigen is known for it.

The sequenced sample consisted of PBMCs. The clonotype originates from a female donor with HTLV-1-associated myelopathy (HAM/TSP). The V gene is TRBV11-2, the J gene TRBJ2-3; 11 nucleotides align to TRBD2. The CDR3 sequence is CASSSGGGGDTQYF. For the CDR3, the DNA is TGTGCCAGCAGTAGCGGGGGGGGCGGGGATACGCAGTATTTT.